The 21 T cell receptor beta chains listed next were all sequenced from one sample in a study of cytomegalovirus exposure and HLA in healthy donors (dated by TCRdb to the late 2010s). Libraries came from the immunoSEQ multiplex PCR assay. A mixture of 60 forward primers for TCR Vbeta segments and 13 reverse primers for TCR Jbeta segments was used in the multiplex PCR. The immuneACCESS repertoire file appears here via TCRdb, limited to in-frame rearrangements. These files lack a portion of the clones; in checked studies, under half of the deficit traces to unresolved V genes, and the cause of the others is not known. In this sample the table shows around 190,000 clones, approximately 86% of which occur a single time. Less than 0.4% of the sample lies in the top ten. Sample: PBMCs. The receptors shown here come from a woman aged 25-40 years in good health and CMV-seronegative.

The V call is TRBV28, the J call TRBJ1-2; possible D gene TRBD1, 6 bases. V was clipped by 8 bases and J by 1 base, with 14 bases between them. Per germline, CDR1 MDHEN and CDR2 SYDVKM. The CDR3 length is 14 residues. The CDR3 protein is CASSGTTGNYGYTF. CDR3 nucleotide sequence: TGTGCCAGCTCCGGGACAACGGGTAACTATGGCTACACCTTC.

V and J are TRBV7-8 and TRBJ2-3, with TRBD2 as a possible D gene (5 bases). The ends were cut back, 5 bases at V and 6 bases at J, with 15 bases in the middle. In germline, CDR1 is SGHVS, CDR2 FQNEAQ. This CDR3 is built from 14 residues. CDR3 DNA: TGTGCCAGCAGCCCAAGGATTAGGGAGGATACGCAGTATTTT. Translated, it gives CASSPRIREDTQYF. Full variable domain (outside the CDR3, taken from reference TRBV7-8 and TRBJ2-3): GAGVSQSPRYKVAKRGQDVALRCDPISGHVSLFWYQQALGQGPEFLTYFQNEAQLDKSGLPSDRFFAERPEGSVSTLKIQRTQQEDSAVYLCASSPRIREDTQYFGPGTRLTVL.

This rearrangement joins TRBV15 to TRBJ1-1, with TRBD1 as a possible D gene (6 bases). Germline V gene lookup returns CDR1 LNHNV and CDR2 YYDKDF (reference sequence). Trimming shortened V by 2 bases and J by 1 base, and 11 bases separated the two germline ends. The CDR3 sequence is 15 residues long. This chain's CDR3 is CATSRIRQANTEAFF. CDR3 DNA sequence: TGTGCCACCAGCAGAATACGACAGGCGAACACTGAAGCTTTCTTT.

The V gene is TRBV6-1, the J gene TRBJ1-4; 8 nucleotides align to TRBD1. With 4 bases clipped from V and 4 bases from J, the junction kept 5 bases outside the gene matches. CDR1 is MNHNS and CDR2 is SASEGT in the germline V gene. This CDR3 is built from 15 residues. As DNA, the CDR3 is TGTGCCAGCAGTGGGGACAGGCGATATAATGAAAAACTGTTTTTT. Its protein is CASSGDRRYNEKLFF.

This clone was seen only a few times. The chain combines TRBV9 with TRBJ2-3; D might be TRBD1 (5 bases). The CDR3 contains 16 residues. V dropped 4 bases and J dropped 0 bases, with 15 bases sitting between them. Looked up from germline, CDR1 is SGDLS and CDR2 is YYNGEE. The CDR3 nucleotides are TGTGCCAGCAGCTTAGGAGACAGCTATAGCACAGATACGCAGTATTTT. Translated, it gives CASSLGDSYSTDTQYF.

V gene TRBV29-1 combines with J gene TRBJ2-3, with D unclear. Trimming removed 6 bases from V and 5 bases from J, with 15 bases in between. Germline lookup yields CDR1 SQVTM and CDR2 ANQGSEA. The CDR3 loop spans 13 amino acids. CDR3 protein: CSVLTSLEDTQYF. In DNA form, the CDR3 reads TGCAGCGTCTTGACAAGCCTCGAAGATACGCAGTATTTT.

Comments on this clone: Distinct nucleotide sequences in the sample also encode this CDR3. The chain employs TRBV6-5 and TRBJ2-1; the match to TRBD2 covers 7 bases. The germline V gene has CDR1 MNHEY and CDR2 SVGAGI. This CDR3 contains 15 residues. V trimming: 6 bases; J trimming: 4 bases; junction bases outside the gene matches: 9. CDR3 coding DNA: TGTGCCAGCAGCCGCCGGGACTACCGTTACAATGAGCAGTTCTTC. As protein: CASSRRDYRYNEQFF.

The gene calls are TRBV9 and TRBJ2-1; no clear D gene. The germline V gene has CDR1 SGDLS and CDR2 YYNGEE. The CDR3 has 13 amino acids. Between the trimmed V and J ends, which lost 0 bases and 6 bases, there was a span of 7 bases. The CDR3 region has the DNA TGTGCCAGCAGCGTAGGTCCCAGCAATGAGCAGTTCTTC. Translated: CASSVGPSNEQFF.

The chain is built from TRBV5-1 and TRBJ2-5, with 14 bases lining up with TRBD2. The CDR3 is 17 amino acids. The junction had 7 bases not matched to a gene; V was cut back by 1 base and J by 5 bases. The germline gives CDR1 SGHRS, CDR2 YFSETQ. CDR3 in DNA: TGCGCCAGCAGCTTGAGACTAGCGGGAGGGAAGAGTGAGACCCAGTACTTC. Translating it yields CASSLRLAGGKSETQYF.

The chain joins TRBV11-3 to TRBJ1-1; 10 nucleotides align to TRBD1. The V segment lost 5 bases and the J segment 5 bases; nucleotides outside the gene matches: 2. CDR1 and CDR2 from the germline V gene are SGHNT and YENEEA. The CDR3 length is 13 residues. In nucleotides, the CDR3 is TGTGCCAGCAGCACGGACAGGGGGACTGAAGCTTTCTTT. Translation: CASSTDRGTEAFF. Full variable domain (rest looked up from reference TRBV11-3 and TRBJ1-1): EAGVVQSPRYKIIEKKQPVAFWCNPISGHNTLYWYLQNLGQGPELLIRYENEEAVDDSQLPKDRFSAERLKGVDSTLKIQPAELGDSAVYLCASSTDRGTEAFFGQGTRLTVV.

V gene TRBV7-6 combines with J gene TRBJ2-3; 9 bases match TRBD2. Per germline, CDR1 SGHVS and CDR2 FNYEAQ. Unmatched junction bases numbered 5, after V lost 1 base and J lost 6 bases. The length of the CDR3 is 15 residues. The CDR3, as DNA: TGTGCCAGCAGCTTAGGACTAGCGGTCATTGATACGCAGTATTTT. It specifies CASSLGLAVIDTQYF.

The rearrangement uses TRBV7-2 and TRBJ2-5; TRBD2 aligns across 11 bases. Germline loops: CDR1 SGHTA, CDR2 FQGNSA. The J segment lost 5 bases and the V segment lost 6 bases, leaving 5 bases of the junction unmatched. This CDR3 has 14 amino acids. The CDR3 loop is CASSLRTSGETQYF. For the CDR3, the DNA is TGTGCCAGCAGTCTTAGGACTAGCGGGGAGACCCAGTACTTC.

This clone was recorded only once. CDR3 protein: CASSHSTTPLYGYTF. The CDR3 DNA is TGTGCCAGCAGCCATTCGACTACCCCCCTCTATGGCTACACCTTC. The chain joins TRBV14 to TRBJ1-2; D is uncertain. Trimming took off 3 bases at V and 4 bases at J, with 15 bases between the two ends. CDR1 and CDR2 from the germline V gene are SGHDN and FVKESK. CDR3 length equals 15 residues.

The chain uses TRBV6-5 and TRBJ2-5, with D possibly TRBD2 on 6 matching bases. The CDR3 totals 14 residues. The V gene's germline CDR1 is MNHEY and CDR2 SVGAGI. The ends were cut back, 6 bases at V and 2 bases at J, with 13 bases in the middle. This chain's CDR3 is CASSRRDFQETQYF. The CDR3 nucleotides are TGTGCCAGCAGCCGGCGGGACTTTCAAGAGACCCAGTACTTC.

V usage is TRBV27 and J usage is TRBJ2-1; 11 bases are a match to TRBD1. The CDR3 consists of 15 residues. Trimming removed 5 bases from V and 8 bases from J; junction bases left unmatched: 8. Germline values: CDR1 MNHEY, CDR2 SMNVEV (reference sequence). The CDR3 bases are TGTGCCAGCAGTCCCCGGACAGGGGGCTGGGATGAGCAGTTCTTC. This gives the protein CASSPRTGGWDEQFF.

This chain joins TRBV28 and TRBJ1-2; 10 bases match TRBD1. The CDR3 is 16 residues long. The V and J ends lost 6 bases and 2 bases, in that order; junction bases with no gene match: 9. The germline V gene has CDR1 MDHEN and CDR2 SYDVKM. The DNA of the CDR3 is TGTGCCAGCAGCCCAGGACAGGGGGTATTCAACTATGGCTACACCTTC. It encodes CASSPGQGVFNYGYTF.

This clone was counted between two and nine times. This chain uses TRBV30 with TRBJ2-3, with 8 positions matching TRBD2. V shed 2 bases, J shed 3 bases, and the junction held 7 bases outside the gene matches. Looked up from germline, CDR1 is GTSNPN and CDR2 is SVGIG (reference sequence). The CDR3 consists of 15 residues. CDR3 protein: CAWSTGTRRTDTQYF. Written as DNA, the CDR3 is TGTGCCTGGAGTACCGGGACTAGGAGAACAGATACGCAGTATTTT.

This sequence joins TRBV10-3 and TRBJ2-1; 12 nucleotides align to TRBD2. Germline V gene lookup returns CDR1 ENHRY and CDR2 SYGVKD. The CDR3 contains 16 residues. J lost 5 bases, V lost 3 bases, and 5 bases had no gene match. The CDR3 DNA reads TGTGCCATCAGTGAACCTAGCGGGAGGGCCGACAATGAGCAGTTCTTC. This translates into CAISEPSGRADNEQFF.

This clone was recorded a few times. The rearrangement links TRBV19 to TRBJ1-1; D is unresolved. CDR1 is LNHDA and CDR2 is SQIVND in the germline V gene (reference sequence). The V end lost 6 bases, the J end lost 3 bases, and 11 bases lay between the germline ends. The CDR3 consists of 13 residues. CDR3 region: CASRATPHTEAFF. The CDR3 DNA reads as TGTGCCAGTAGGGCCACCCCCCACACTGAAGCTTTCTTT.

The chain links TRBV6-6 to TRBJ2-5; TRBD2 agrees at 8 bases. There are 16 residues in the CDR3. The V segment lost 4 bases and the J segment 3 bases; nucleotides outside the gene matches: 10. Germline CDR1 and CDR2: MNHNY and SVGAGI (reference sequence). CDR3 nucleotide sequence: TGTGCCAGCAGTTTCGACGTCGGGAGGGGTAAAGAGACCCAGTACTTC. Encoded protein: CASSFDVGRGKETQYF.

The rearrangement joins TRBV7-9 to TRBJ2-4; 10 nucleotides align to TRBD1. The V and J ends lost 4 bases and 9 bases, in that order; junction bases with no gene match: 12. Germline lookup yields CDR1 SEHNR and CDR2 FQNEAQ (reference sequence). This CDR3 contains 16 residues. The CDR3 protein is CASSSYLPGQGPIQYF. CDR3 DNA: TGTGCCAGCAGCTCTTACCTCCCGGGACAGGGGCCCATTCAGTACTTC.